The rows below give T cell receptor beta chains drawn from one sample of a study of Ad26.COV2.S vaccination and SARS-CoV-2 variants. Only in-frame clones appear in the TCRdb table, and some are missing; sequencing was by immunoSEQ multiplex PCR. The table records about 350,000 clones, more than 75% of them present only once. The material was peripheral blood, obtained in a trial of Ad26.COV2.S vaccine versus placebo. The receptor set was obtained from a person aged 18 to 65 who received the Ad26.COV2.S COVID-19 vaccine or a placebo. Both conserved end residues are part of each CDR3. The D gene is left open where the match is weak. Size tells how often a clone was seen (once, few, many) or the class of an expanded clone, and some rows leave it out.

V	size	J	D	CDR3	DNA
TRBV6-2/TRBV6-3	NA	TRBJ1-2	NA	CASSYLRINYGYTF	TGTGCCAGCAGTTACTTGCGGATTAACTATGGCTACACCTTC
TRBV6-6	NA	TRBJ1-2	TRBD1	CASSYSRGEVYTF	TGTGCCAGCAGTTACAGCAGGGGGGAGGTATACACCTTC
TRBV5-6	NA	TRBJ2-2	NA	CASSLPGSGVGELFF	TGTGCCAGCAGCTTGCCAGGAAGTGGAGTCGGGGAGCTGTTTTTT
TRBV5-4	NA	TRBJ2-7	NA	CASSPSGSSYEQYF	TGTGCCAGCAGCCCTTCCGGCAGCTCCTACGAGCAGTACTTC
TRBV7-2	NA	TRBJ1-5	TRBD1	CASSNRDRGYQPQHF	TGTGCCAGCAGCAACCGGGACAGGGGCTATCAGCCCCAGCATTTT
TRBV7-7	NA	TRBJ2-3	TRBD2	CASSALAGGSDTQYF	TGTGCCAGCAGCGCACTAGCGGGAGGCTCAGATACGCAGTATTTT
TRBV27	NA	TRBJ2-1	NA	CASRLYWVGGSYEQFF	TGTGCCAGCAGGCTTTATTGGGTAGGGGGGAGCTATGAGCAGTTCTTC
TRBV6-5	NA	TRBJ1-1	NA	CASSYGGYGNTEAFF	TGTGCCAGCAGTTACGGCGGGTATGGGAACACTGAAGCTTTCTTT
TRBV3-1/TRBV3-2	NA	TRBJ2-2	NA	CASSRGPGRSNTGELFF	TGTGCCAGCAGCCGGGGACCGGGGCGCTCTAACACCGGGGAGCTGTTTTTT
TRBV18	few	TRBJ1-6	NA	CASSPGSRDNSPLHF	TGTGCCAGCTCACCCGGGAGCAGAGATAATTCACCCCTCCACTTT
TRBV2	NA	TRBJ1-1	TRBD1	CASSLQGSGLEAFF	TGTGCCAGCAGTTTACAGGGGAGCGGCCTTGAAGCTTTCTTT
TRBV6-5	NA	TRBJ1-4	TRBD1	CASSYSRQGDEKLFF	TGTGCCAGCAGTTACTCCCGACAGGGGGATGAAAAACTGTTTTTT
TRBV7-9	NA	TRBJ2-1	NA	CASSATFTGWSEQFF	TGTGCCAGCAGCGCGACCTTTACAGGGTGGAGTGAGCAGTTCTTC